This record covers a single TCR beta chain. Its antigen remains undetermined. Qualities for individual bases were not recorded, and no much larger clone is one base off. Library preparation used the immunoSEQ multiplex PCR assay. For the multiplex PCR, a mixture combining 60 forward primers for TCR Vbeta segments and 13 reverse primers for TCR Jbeta segments was used. Amplification of the CDR3 region of rearranged TCR beta genes was performed with a multiplex PCR assay on genomic DNA. Amplified TCR beta libraries were sequenced as 87-base-pair reads on the Illumina HiSeq System. Turning to the authors' computational methods: A later analysis counted 65 million to 90 million unique TCR beta chains across the 500 to 850 repertoires, and 10 million to 11 million of these chains were shared by at least two donors. Raw reads were error-corrected and collapsed into unique sequences with a nearest-neighbor algorithm that merged closely related sequences to remove PCR and sequencing errors. CDR3 sequences were aligned to IMGT reference sequences to assign V, D and J gene segments. Each retained sequence needed at least a six-nucleotide match to both a V gene segment and a J gene segment. A rearrangement counted as productive if the CDR3 had no stop codons and remained in frame with V and J, and every other rearrangement counted as non-productive. Following IMGT convention, CDR3 was defined as the stretch from the second conserved V-encoded cysteine up to the conserved J-encoded phenylalanine. The earlier analysis of fewer than 750 of the donors excluded sequences that lacked an unambiguous match to a single V gene segment. In an earlier analysis of 587 of the donors, a V segment was called functional when productive rearrangements were above 56.7%, and segregating when the standard deviation between donors exceeded 5%. A statistical classification framework was developed to diagnose cytomegalovirus status using the catalog of TCR beta chain sequences. A later analysis assigned V and J genes by comparing TCR nucleotide sequences with IMGT/GENE-DB human TR gene sequences. A later analysis assigned CDR3 sequences and most-parsimonious VDJ recombination scenarios with the TCRdist pipeline. In a later analysis, every TCR beta chain was defined by the combination of its CDR3 amino acid sequence and its V-gene family, and reads without a unique V-gene family were dropped. In a later analysis, fewer than 600 highly shared, low-generation-probability nucleotide sequences were removed to address suspected cross-contamination and a sequencing artifact. A later analysis calculated a clonal expansion index for each public chain from normalized within-repertoire ranks of inferred template counts. In a later analysis, generation probabilities were computed using a VDJ recombination model fitted to out-of-frame rearrangements, and the results were checked against IGoR. In a later analysis, hypergeometric tests were used to score TCR-TCR, TCR-HLA and TCR-CMV co-occurrence, with a repertoire-size bias correction applied to TCR pairs. False discovery rates were estimated in a later analysis by permuting HLA or CMV assignments 20 times. In a later analysis, co-occurring TCRs were grouped using DBSCAN, and TCRdist sequence similarity was added for clustering within HLA-allele-positive subsets. Repertoires with fewer than 30,000 or more than 120,000 public chains, plus five repertoires with anomalous nucleotide sharing, were excluded from co-occurrence clustering. TCRdb mirrors the immuneACCESS table, restricted to in-frame sequences. Some clones are absent from its copies; in checked studies, under half trace to an unresolved V gene, and the reason for the others is unknown. D and trimming were read from the DNA, whereas the V and J calls and clone size are those reported in that table. The table for this sample lists 110,000 to 150,000 clones; approximately 84% of them were counted only once. The ten largest clones add up to roughly 9.9% of the sample.

The data stem from a study of cytomegalovirus exposure and HLA in healthy donors (dated 2017 in TCRdb). Background for the entire study: According to an earlier analysis of a few hundred of the donors, some 180 million T cells yielded some 120 million unique TCR beta sequences and approximately 280 Gb of sequence data. About 280 gigabases of sequencing data and about 92 million unique TCR sequences made up an early release that covered around 640 HLA-typed donors. The genetic ancestry cluster associated with self-reported Caucasian donors included about four fifths of the 300 to 450 genotyped donors. The study aimed to test whether cataloging public T cell receptors could reveal signatures of past pathogen exposure. Using immunosequencing, the study profiled T cell repertoires from around 680 subjects and related those repertoires to cytomegalovirus serostatus. Along with the approximately 700-subject first cohort, a separate validation cohort of some 130 different subjects was used. To predict cytomegalovirus infection status, the study brought together high-throughput TCR immunosequencing, statistical association of individual TCRs with disease status, and machine learning. A later analysis re-examined previously published TCR beta repertoires from more than 650 donors and added high-resolution HLA genotyping to investigate patterns of TCR occurrence. Rather than using new phenotypic data, the later analysis identified candidate immune exposures from TCR beta sequences and from how often those sequences occurred across donors. An earlier analysis of 587 of the donors used high-throughput TCR beta sequencing to judge whether each TCR beta V gene segment behaved as functional or pseudogenic. Donor age, sex, ethnicity and CMV serostatus were compiled together with the repertoire data. A later genetic analysis took genome-wide SNP genotypes for about three fifths of the roughly 670 donors and used that subset as a discovery cohort. Every discovery cohort repertoire had been produced on one sequencing platform. HLA typing included class I and class II loci at four-digit resolution. The number of typed donors differed by locus: roughly 620-630 for A, B, C, DRB1 and DQB1; 522 for DQA1; around 610 for DPA1; and 450 to 480 for DPB1. Four to six DR-DQ haplotypes were handled as single units for association and clustering, since linkage in the cohort was strong. On average, roughly 200,000 unique TCR beta nucleotide sequences were sequenced per donor among 398 genotyped donors of the cohort, with about 19% of those sequences being non-productive.

Broad study findings and their caveats: The only immune exposure information available for the cohort was CMV serostatus. According to a later analysis, TCR association rates differed among HLA loci, with DRB1 alleles showing the most associated TCRs and HLA-C alleles showing the fewest. Because counts were too low, roughly 17 rarely observed V segments, including chromosome 9 orphons, were left out of the earlier analysis of about 500 of the donors. Cytomegalovirus status was reported to be diagnosed by the classifier with high specificity and sensitivity in both the original and validation cohorts. Some IMGT-functional V segments, including TRBV6-2 and TRBV6-3, could not be distinguished by the 87-base-pair reads and were therefore excluded. Linkage disequilibrium might explain the correlated functional status among segregating V segments, but an unknown experimental factor could not be ruled out. In a later analysis, most CMV-associated TCR beta chains were found to appear HLA-restricted, with HLA associations seemingly driven largely by CMV exposure. In a later genetic analysis, a missense DCLRE1C variant was associated with V-gene and J-gene trimming of TCR beta chains, and the association was replicated in an independent cohort. The sequencing pipeline was judged likely to have produced a cluster of highly shared sequence variants as a technical artifact. Sequencing depth was assumed to be roughly uniform across donors in the presence/absence analyses, though that assumption may not hold. In a later analysis, several top co-occurrence clusters were reported to appear linked to parvovirus B19, influenza, CMV and Epstein-Barr virus. In an earlier analysis of about 550 of the donors, most TCR beta V segments were observed in productive rearrangements about 90% or about 30% of the time, broadly matching IMGT annotations. The cohort was sequenced for TCR beta chains only, and without alpha or paired-chain data the features that could be detected were limited. In a later genetic analysis, fewer N-insertions in productive TCRs were reported among donors in an Asian-associated ancestry cluster than the roughly 670-donor mean. Because HLA typing was missing for some donors at each locus, association tests included only the typed subset. Across donors, most TCR sequences were observed very rarely, whereas some public TCRs were present in many individuals. A further reported finding was that TCR beta sequences accurately predicted the HLA-A and HLA-B alleles for most subjects in the first cohort. In a later analysis, HLA-associated TCR beta chains were found to be more clonally expanded and to have lower generation probabilities than equally common non-associated chains. In a later analysis, more than 15,000 TCR beta sequences were associated with specific HLA alleles at a false discovery rate of 0.05. The study listed approximately 160 TCR beta chains as associated with cytomegalovirus. The authors suggested that the approach could potentially be generalized to other disease states and immunological phenotypes. A few of the identified cytomegalovirus-associated TCR beta chains were confirmed in vitro to be specific for cytomegalovirus antigens. When HLA alleles, especially DR and DQ, strongly co-occurred, attributing TCR associations to individual alleles was difficult.

Measured from the cysteine to the phenylalanine, the CDR3 is 15 residues long. Only the CDR3 DNA is retained, 45 bases long and in frame from the first base. CDR1 and CDR2 are read off the germline V gene as SNHLY and FYNNEI. V was cut back by 3 bases and J by 1 base, leaving a gap of 13 bases between them. The cohort comprised under 700 healthy bone marrow donors. At the time of sampling, all cohort members were nominally healthy, though unrecorded immune exposures were likely present. The donor tested CMV seropositive and was one of the 289 seropositive cohort members. A peripheral blood sample was provided by each donor, and peripheral blood mononuclear cells were used for TCR beta sequencing. The Qiagen DNeasy Blood Extraction Kit was used to extract genomic DNA from the blood cell samples.

Sequencing used PBMCs. This TCR was recovered from a woman aged 55 to 70 in good health and CMV-seropositive. The chain joins TRBV2 to TRBJ2-7; the D region possibly corresponds to TRBD1 (6 bases align). The nucleotides are TGTGCCAGCAGTGATCCTCAGAGGGGGTCCTACGAGCAGTACTTC. This sequence encodes CASSDPQRGSYEQYF.